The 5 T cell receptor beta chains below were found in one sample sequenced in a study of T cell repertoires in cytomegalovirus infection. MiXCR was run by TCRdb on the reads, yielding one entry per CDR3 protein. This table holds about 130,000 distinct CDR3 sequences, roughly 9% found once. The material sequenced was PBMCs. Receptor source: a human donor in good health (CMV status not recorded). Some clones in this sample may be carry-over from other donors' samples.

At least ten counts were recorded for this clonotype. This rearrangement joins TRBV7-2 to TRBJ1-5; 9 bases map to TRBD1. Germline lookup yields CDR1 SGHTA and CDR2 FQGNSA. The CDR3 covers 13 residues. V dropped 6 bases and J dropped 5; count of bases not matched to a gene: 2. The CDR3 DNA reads TGTGCCAGCAGAGGGACAGGGCATCAGCCCCAGCATTTT. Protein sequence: CASRGTGHQPQHF.

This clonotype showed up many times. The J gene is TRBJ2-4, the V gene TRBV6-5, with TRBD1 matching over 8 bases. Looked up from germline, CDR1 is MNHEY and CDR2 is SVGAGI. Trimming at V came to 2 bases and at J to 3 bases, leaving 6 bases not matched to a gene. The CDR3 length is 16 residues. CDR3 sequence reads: CASSYAGGGGKNIQYF. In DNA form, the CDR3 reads TGTGCCAGCAGTTACGCAGGGGGCGGCGGCAAAAACATTCAGTACTTC.

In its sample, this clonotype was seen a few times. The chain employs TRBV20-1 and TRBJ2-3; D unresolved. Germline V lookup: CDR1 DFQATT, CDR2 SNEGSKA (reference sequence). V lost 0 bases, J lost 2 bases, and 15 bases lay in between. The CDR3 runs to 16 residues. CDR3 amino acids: CSARDPTLTTTDTQYF. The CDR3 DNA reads TGCAGTGCTAGAGATCCGACTTTGACAACCACAGATACGCAGTATTTT.

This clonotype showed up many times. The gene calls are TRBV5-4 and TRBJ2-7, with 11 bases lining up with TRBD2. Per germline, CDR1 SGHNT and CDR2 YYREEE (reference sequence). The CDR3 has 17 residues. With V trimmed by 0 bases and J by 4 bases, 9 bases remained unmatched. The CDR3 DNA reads TGTGCCAGCAGCTTGGCCTCTAGCGGGGGGAGTAGTTACGAGCAGTACTTC. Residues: CASSLASSGGSSYEQYF.

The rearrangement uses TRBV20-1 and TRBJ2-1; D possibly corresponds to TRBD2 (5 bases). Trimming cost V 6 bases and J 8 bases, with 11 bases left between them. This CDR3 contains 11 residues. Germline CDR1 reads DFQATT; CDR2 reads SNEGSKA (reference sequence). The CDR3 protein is CSAGLRDEQFF. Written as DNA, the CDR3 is TGCAGTGCCGGACTCCGTGATGAGCAGTTCTTC.